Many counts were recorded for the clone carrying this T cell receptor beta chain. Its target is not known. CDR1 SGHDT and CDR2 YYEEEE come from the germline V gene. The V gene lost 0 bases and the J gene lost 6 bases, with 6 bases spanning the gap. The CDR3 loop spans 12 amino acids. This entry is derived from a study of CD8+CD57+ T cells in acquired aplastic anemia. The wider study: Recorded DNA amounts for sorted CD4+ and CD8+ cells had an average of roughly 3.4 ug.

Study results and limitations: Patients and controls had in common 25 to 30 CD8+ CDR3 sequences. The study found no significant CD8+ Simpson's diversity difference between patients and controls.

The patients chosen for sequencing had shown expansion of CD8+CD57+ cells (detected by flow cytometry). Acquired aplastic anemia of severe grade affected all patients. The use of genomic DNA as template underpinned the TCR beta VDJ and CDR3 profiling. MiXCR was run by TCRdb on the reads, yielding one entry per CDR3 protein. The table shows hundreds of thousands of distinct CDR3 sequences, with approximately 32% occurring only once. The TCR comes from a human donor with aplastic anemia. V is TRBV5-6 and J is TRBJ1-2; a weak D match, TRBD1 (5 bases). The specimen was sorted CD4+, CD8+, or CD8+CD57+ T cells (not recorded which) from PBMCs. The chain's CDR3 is CASSLVGDGYTF. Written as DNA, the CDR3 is TGTGCCAGCAGCTTGGTAGGGGATGGCTACACCTTC.